The sequence of this T cell receptor beta chain was determined in a study of OX40 agonist ivuxolimab in advanced cancers. Looking at the study overall: Partial responses occurred in three patients (one hepatocellular carcinoma, two cutaneous melanoma).

Repertoires were generated with immunoSEQ multiplex PCR, while TCRdb's copy carries only in-frame clones and drops some. The sample contains over 45,000 clones, 79% of which appear only once. This clone was seen a handful of times. The sample was CD4+ or CD8+ T cells sorted from blood, taken in a trial of the OX40 agonist ivuxolimab. The receptor's source is an adult with an advanced solid tumor such as melanoma, head and neck, liver or kidney cancer.

CDR3 amino acids: CASSPFPGELFF. The CDR3 DNA reads as TGTGCCAGCAGTCCATTTCCCGGGGAGCTGTTTTTT. This chain joins TRBV2 and TRBJ2-2; unclear D gene. V was pared by 5 bases and J by 6 bases, with 7 bases between. Germline loops: CDR1 SNHLY, CDR2 FYNNEI. The CDR3 runs to 12 residues.